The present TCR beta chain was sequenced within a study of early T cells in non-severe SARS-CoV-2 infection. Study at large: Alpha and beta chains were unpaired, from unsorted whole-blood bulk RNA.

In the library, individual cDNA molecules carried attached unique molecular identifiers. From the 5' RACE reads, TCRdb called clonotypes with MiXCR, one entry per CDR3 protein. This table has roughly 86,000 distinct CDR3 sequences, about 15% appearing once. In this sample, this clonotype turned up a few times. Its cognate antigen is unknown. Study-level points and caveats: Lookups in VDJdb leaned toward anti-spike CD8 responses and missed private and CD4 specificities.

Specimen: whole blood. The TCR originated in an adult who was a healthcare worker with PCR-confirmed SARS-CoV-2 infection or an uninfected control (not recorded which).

The CDR3 region is CSARSRGPNTGELFF. The CDR3 coding sequence is TGCAGTGCCCGGAGCCGGGGGCCGAACACCGGGGAGCTGTTTTTT. This chain connects TRBV20-1 to TRBJ2-2, with D perhaps given as TRBD1 or TRBD2 (6 bases each). CDR1 and CDR2 (germline): DFQATT, SNEGSKA (reference sequence). V was cut by 6 bases and J by 0 bases, with 14 bases left in between. The CDR3 is 15 amino acids.